The 25 T cell receptor beta chains below come from one sample, sequenced in a study of CD8+CD57+ T cells in acquired aplastic anemia. Genomic DNA provided the template from which TCR beta VDJ and CDR3 profiles were obtained. TCRdb independently ran MiXCR on the reads; one entry per CDR3 protein. This sample yields around 430,000 distinct CDR3 sequences, of which less than 35% are seen a single time; less than 0.85% belongs to the top ten. Patients picked for sequencing had shown CD8+CD57+ cell expansion detected by flow cytometry. The source material was sorted CD4+, CD8+, or CD8+CD57+ T cells (not recorded which) from PBMCs. These TCRs come from a human donor with aplastic anemia.

This clonotype occurred many times. The rearrangement joins TRBV7-3 to TRBJ2-7; 7 bases map to TRBD2. CDR1 is SGHTA and CDR2 is FQGTGA in the germline V gene. V shed 5 bases, J shed 6 bases, and the junction held 7 bases outside the gene matches. The CDR3 is 13 residues long. The DNA of the CDR3 is TGTGCCAGCAGCCAAAAGTGGGGGGGCGAGCAGTACTTC. It yields the protein CASSQKWGGEQYF.

In the case of this clonotype: This clone may be a read error of a much larger clone one base away. Here the CDR3 reads CASSQDSSENTIYF. CDR3 bases: TGCGCCAGCAGCCAGGACAGCTCTGAAAACACCATATATTTT. The J gene is TRBJ1-3, the V gene TRBV5-1; TRBD1 might be the D (6 bases). Germline V CDR1 and CDR2: SGHRS, YFSETQ. The length of the CDR3 is 14 residues.

This clonotype was seen ten or more times. V is TRBV29-1 and J is TRBJ1-2; 8 nucleotides match TRBD1. This CDR3 is 15 amino acids long. Germline CDR1 and CDR2: SQVTM and ANQGSEA. V dropped 6 bases and J dropped 4; count of bases not matched to a gene: 13. CDR3 amino acids: CSVLTSDREVYGYTF. In DNA, the CDR3 is TGCAGCGTCCTAACCTCGGACAGGGAGGTCTATGGCTACACCTTC.

There are a few counts of this clonotype. This chain links TRBV20-1 with TRBJ2-4, with a tentative D call TRBD2 (7 bases). This CDR3 has 16 residues. Germline loops: CDR1 DFQATT, CDR2 SNEGSKA (reference sequence). Trimming cost V 0 bases and J 5 bases, with 17 bases left between them. CDR3 sequence reads: CSARDASGGGQNIQYF. As DNA, the CDR3 is TGCAGTGCTAGAGACGCTAGCGGCGGGGGCCAAAACATTCAGTACTTC.

For this clonotype: A junction boundary mismatches the germline segment, possibly from a read error. This chain joins TRBV25-1 and TRBJ2-1; TRBD1 might be the D (6 bases). CDR1 is MGHDK and CDR2 is SYGVNS in the germline V gene. The CDR3 is made up of 15 amino acids. DNA of the CDR3: TGTGCCAGCAGTAAATACAGGGCACACTACAATGAGCAGTTCTTC. Translation: CASSKYRAHYNEQFF.

This clonotype has at least ten counts. The chain employs TRBV7-2 and TRBJ2-7, with TRBD2 as a possible D gene (5 bases). Trimming left V 1 base short and J 3 bases short, with 10 bases between. Germline loops: CDR1 SGHTA, CDR2 FQGNSA. The CDR3 extends over 14 amino acids. CDR3: CASSLGELGYEQYF. CDR3 bases: TGTGCCAGCAGCTTAGGGGAGTTGGGCTACGAGCAGTACTTC.

This clonotype was recorded a few times. One end of the junction does not line up with germline, which may come from a read error. CDR3 in amino acids: CASSERTGTQESQYF. The CDR3 DNA follows: TGTGCCAGCAGCGAACGGACAGGAACACAAGAGTCCCAGTACTTC. The V call is TRBV5-5, the J call TRBJ2-5; 7 nucleotides line up with TRBD1. CDR1 is SGHKS, CDR2 YYEKEE, per germline (reference sequence). This CDR3 has 15 amino acids.

This clonotype has only a few counts. V gene TRBV2 combines with J gene TRBJ1-1; 7 nucleotides align to TRBD1. Germline values: CDR1 SNHLY, CDR2 FYNNEI. This CDR3 region has 15 residues. V lost 5 bases, J lost 1 base, and 7 bases stayed unmatched. Written as DNA, the CDR3 is TGTGCCAGCAGTTACTCGGACAGGCCGAACACTGAAGCTTTCTTT. Its translation: CASSYSDRPNTEAFF.

The chain employs TRBV30 and TRBJ2-7, with D possibly called TRBD1 or TRBD2 (5 bases each). V shed 4 bases and J shed 2 bases, with 21 bases lying between them. The CDR3 contains 16 residues. Germline V gene sequence: CDR1 GTSNPN, CDR2 SVGIG (reference sequence). CDR3 bases: TGTGCCTGGAATCACCCGGGGCCCTTTGGACCCTACGAGCAGTACTTC. Translated: CAWNHPGPFGPYEQYF.

This clonotype was detected many times. J is TRBJ2-2 and V is TRBV2, with 11 bases that match TRBD2. The germline CDR1 and CDR2 sequences are SNHLY and FYNNEI. The CDR3 extends over 14 amino acids. With 7 bases clipped from V and 8 bases from J, the junction kept 6 bases outside the gene matches. CDR3 amino acids: CASMPGLAVGELFF. For the CDR3, the DNA is TGTGCCAGCATGCCGGGACTAGCGGTTGGGGAGCTGTTTTTT.

This clonotype was counted at least ten times. The CDR3 spells CASSTTAGRRSPLHF. The DNA of the CDR3 is TGTGCCAGCAGCACGACGGCAGGTAGGAGGTCACCCCTCCACTTT. The V and J genes are TRBV13 and TRBJ1-6, with D hard to call. The CDR3 is 15 amino acids. Trimming took 5 bases from V and 10 from J, leaving 18 bases between them. Germline assignment: CDR1 PRHDT and CDR2 FYEKMQ (reference sequence).

The chain uses TRBV20-1 and TRBJ2-7; 7 positions agree with TRBD2. This CDR3 is 15 amino acids long. V dropped 0 bases and J dropped 3; count of bases not matched to a gene: 8. Looked up from germline, CDR1 is DFQATT and CDR2 is SNEGSKA (reference sequence). For the CDR3, the DNA is TGCAGTGCTAGAGATGGGAGGGCCGGGGGCTACGAGCAGTACTTC. This gives the protein CSARDGRAGGYEQYF.

This clonotype appeared many times. The chain employs TRBV10-3 and TRBJ1-4; the match to TRBD1 covers 7 bases. Per germline, CDR1 ENHRY and CDR2 SYGVKD. V gave up 6 bases and J gave up 9 bases; unmatched junction bases: 1. The CDR3 length is 11 residues. CDR3: CAIRTGKKLFF. CDR3 DNA: TGTGCCATCAGGACAGGGAAAAAACTGTTTTTT.

V usage is TRBV10-3 and J usage is TRBJ1-5, with a tentative D call TRBD1 (6 bases). The germline CDR1 and CDR2 sequences are ENHRY and SYGVKD. This CDR3 is built from 13 residues. V lost 10 bases and J 5 bases, leaving 15 bases between the germline ends. The CDR3 reads CASKGQPYQPQHF. DNA for the CDR3: TGTGCCAGCAAAGGACAGCCATATCAGCCCCAGCATTTT.

This clonotype was picked up many times. The chain combines TRBV10-3 with TRBJ2-3; TRBD2 aligns across 8 bases. From germline, CDR1 is ENHRY and CDR2 SYGVKD. This CDR3 comprises 12 residues. The V and J ends lost 4 bases and 6 bases, in that order; junction bases with no gene match: 0. CDR3 nucleotide sequence: TGTGCCATCAGTGGACTAGCGGATACGCAGTATTTT. Translated: CAISGLADTQYF.

This clonotype has just a few counts. This chain links TRBV30 with TRBJ1-6; TRBD1 is a possible D gene (6 bases). The germline gives CDR1 GTSNPN, CDR2 SVGIG (reference sequence). V lost 4 bases and J 5 bases, leaving 27 bases between the germline ends. CDR3 size: 19 residues. The CDR3 DNA reads TGTGCCTGGACTTTAGGCATGGCGGACAGAATCGTCAATAATTCACCCCTCCACTTT. It is translated as CAWTLGMADRIVNNSPLHF.

This clonotype was found once. One base away lies a much larger clone, so this may be a sequencing read error. The rearrangement joins TRBV11-2 to TRBJ2-3, with D possibly matching TRBD2 (6 bases). The V gene's germline CDR1 is SGHAT and CDR2 FQNNGV. The CDR3 length is 15 residues. The CDR3 loop is CAGSLGGSSTDTQYF. The CDR3 coding sequence is TGTGCCGGCAGCTTGGGAGGCTCTAGCACAGATACGCAGTATTTT.

The V and J genes are TRBV20-1 and TRBJ1-5, with a tentative D call TRBD1 (5 bases). Per the germline V gene, CDR1 is DFQATT and CDR2 is SNEGSKA (reference sequence). The CDR3 length is 14 residues. The germline V and J ends were trimmed by 4 bases and 3 bases, with 13 bases remaining between them. The CDR3 region has the DNA TGCAGTGCTAAGAGGGGAAACTCCAATCAGCCCCAGCATTTT. Amino acids: CSAKRGNSNQPQHF.

This clonotype appeared many times. The genes are TRBV14 and TRBJ1-6; D is unresolved. V shed 0 bases and J shed 10 bases, with 10 bases lying between them. In germline, CDR1 is SGHDN, CDR2 FVKESK. This CDR3 is 14 amino acids long. The CDR3 region has the DNA TGTGCCAGCAGCCAAGATAGGGCGGGCTCACCCCTCCACTTT. Translation: CASSQDRAGSPLHF.

This clonotype was seen more than once but under ten times. A much larger clone differs from this one at a single base, so this may be a read error. V gene TRBV7-7 combines with J gene TRBJ2-5; the D is unclear. Germline CDR1 and CDR2: SSHAT and FNYEAQ (reference sequence). This CDR3 has 15 amino acids. The CDR3 spells CASSLAPTWMETQYF. CDR3 sequence (DNA): TGTGCTAGCAGCTTAGCACCGACGTGGATGGAGACCCAGTACTTC.

The table lists this clonotype with many counts. The chain employs TRBV20-1 and TRBJ2-7; 7 bases are shared with TRBD2. J lost 6 bases, V lost 6 bases, and 5 bases had no gene match. CDR1 is DFQATT and CDR2 is SNEGSKA in the germline V gene (reference sequence). The CDR3 length is 11 residues. The CDR3 DNA follows: TGCAGTGCCGAGGGCGGGAGCGAGCAGTACTTC. Its protein product is CSAEGGSEQYF.

A few counts support this clonotype. This rearrangement joins TRBV10-3 to TRBJ2-3, with 8 bases matching TRBD2. The CDR3 runs 13 residues. The germline V gene has CDR1 ENHRY and CDR2 SYGVKD. The trim removed 10 bases at V and 2 bases at J, leaving 5 bases unmatched. In nucleotides, the CDR3 is TGTGCCAGTCCGGGAGGGAACACAGATACGCAGTATTTT. Protein sequence: CASPGGNTDTQYF.

The table lists this clonotype with a count of one. V gene TRBV10-3 combines with J gene TRBJ2-7; 7 nucleotides match TRBD1. With V trimmed by 10 bases and J by 5 bases, 8 bases remained unmatched. The CDR3 runs to 12 residues. The germline gives CDR1 ENHRY, CDR2 SYGVKD. The CDR3 DNA is TGTGCCAGCAGACAGGGCCTGGACGAGCAGTACTTC. Translating it yields CASRQGLDEQYF.

In the case of this clonotype: A clone one base away is much larger, so this may be a read error. This sequence joins TRBV20-1 and TRBJ2-1; D possibly corresponds to TRBD1 (6 bases). CDR1 DFQATT and CDR2 SNEGSKA come from the germline V gene (reference sequence). The V and J ends lost 6 bases and 10 bases respectively, with 16 bases between them. CDR3 length equals 12 residues. The DNA of the CDR3 is TGCAGTGCCATTACAGGGAGCCACGAGCAGTTCTTC. Translated: CSAITGSHEQFF.

This clonotype turned up a few times. A much larger clone differs by one base, so this may be a read error. The rearrangement joins TRBV10-3 to TRBJ1-3, with D uncertain. Germline CDR1 ENHRY, CDR2 SYGVKD. The CDR3 loop spans 14 amino acids. Trimming pared 7 bases from V and 0 bases from J, leaving 10 bases between. For the CDR3, the DNA is TGTGCCATCATGCCAGGTCCCTCTGGAAACACCATATATTTT. Translated: CAIMPGPSGNTIYF.